Each of the 21 T cell receptor beta chains below was sequenced from the same sample in a study of T cell responses to AZD1222 COVID-19 vaccine. Method: immunoSEQ multiplex PCR; TCRdb's copy keeps in-frame clones and lacks some. The data hold 150,000 or so clones, with over 85% observed a single time. Specimen: peripheral blood, collected on day 0 of AZD1222 vaccination. The receptor set was obtained from an adult in good health.

The J gene is TRBJ2-7, the V gene TRBV5-6, with 7 bases identical to TRBD2. Germline-derived CDR1 and CDR2 are SGHDT and YYEEEE. The CDR3 runs to 15 residues. V lost 1 base to trimming and J lost 4 bases; unmatched junction nucleotides: 8. Here the CDR3 reads CASSLYGGSGYEQYF. CDR3 in DNA: TGTGCCAGCAGCTTGTACGGCGGGAGTGGGTACGAGCAGTACTTC.

The J gene is TRBJ1-5, the V gene TRBV27, with 8 bases matching TRBD1. V lost 4 bases, J lost 0 bases, and 8 bases stayed unmatched. The CDR3 is made up of 17 amino acids. CDR1 and CDR2 from the germline V gene are MNHEY and SMNVEV (reference sequence). The CDR3 protein is CASSSLDRVDSNQPQHF. The CDR3 nucleotides read TGTGCCAGCAGTTCCCTGGACAGGGTAGATAGCAATCAGCCCCAGCATTTT.

The V and J genes are TRBV6-5 and TRBJ2-1, with TRBD1 identical over 12 bases. The J segment lost 9 bases and the V segment lost 7 bases, leaving 4 bases of the junction unmatched. CDR3 size: 13 residues. Germline V gene data show CDR1 as MNHEY and CDR2 as SVGAGI. CDR3 region: CASIGTGGTEQFF. The DNA for the CDR3 is TGTGCCAGCATCGGGACAGGGGGCACTGAGCAGTTCTTC.

The V call is TRBV2, the J call TRBJ1-4, with D uncertain. Between the trimmed V and J ends, which lost 10 bases and 7 bases, there was a span of 19 bases. The CDR3 is made up of 14 amino acids. Germline V lookup: CDR1 SNHLY, CDR2 FYNNEI. The CDR3 DNA is TGTGCCACCAAAATACTCCGGAGGGTTGAAAAACTGTTTTTT. Translating gives CATKILRRVEKLFF.

This chain links TRBV7-3 with TRBJ2-1; 8 positions agree with TRBD1. Germline CDR1 is SGHTA and CDR2 is FQGTGA. The CDR3 extends over 14 amino acids. After removal of 4 bases from V and 7 bases from J, the junction contained 6 bases not matched to a gene. The CDR3 loop reads CASSSRTGWNEQFF. In nucleotides, the CDR3 is TGTGCCAGCAGCTCTAGGACAGGGTGGAATGAGCAGTTCTTC.

V usage is TRBV11-2 and J usage is TRBJ1-5, with a tentative D call TRBD1 (5 bases). Germline CDR1 SGHAT, CDR2 FQNNGV. The V gene lost 1 base and the J gene lost 4 bases, with 11 bases spanning the gap. This CDR3 comprises 15 residues. The DNA of the CDR3 is TGTGCCAGCAGCTTAGGAGACAGTCCAAATCAGCCCCAGCATTTT. It codes for CASSLGDSPNQPQHF.

The count of this clone is one. The chain recombines TRBV4-3 with TRBJ2-5; D perhaps matches TRBD2 (6 bases). The CDR3 loop spans 14 amino acids. Per the germline V gene, CDR1 is LGHNA and CDR2 is YSLEER. V was shortened by 1 base and J by 5 bases, with 11 bases between the two germline ends. This chain's CDR3 is CASSQGAGRETQYF. CDR3 coding DNA: TGCGCCAGCAGCCAAGGTGCAGGGAGGGAGACCCAGTACTTC.

The V gene is TRBV30, the J gene TRBJ1-5, with TRBD1 as a possible D gene (5 bases). V dropped 0 bases and J dropped 11 bases, with 8 bases sitting between them. The CDR3 runs to 11 residues. From germline, CDR1 is GTSNPN and CDR2 SVGIG (reference sequence). The DNA of the CDR3 is TGTGCCTGGAGTGTGGGGGGAGCCCAGCATTTT. Translated: CAWSVGGAQHF.

The chain couples TRBV2 to TRBJ1-6; perhaps TRBD1 as D (5 bases). This CDR3 region has 14 residues. Trimming took off 4 bases at V and 9 bases at J, with 13 bases between the two ends. In germline, CDR1 is SNHLY, CDR2 FYNNEI. CDR3 coding DNA: TGTGCCAGCAGTGGGGAGGGGAAAGGTTCACCCCTCCACTTT. It translates to CASSGEGKGSPLHF.

CDR3 nucleotides: TGTGCCATCAACCACAGGGGGGTTAACACTGAAGCTTTCTTT. This codes for CAINHRGVNTEAFF. The chain uses TRBV10-3 and TRBJ1-1; 8 nucleotides line up with TRBD1. CDR1 and CDR2 (germline): ENHRY, SYGVKD. The V segment lost 7 bases and the J segment 2 bases; nucleotides outside the gene matches: 6. The CDR3 totals 14 residues.

J is TRBJ2-7 and V is TRBV6-5; tentatively, D is TRBD1 (7 bases). In germline, CDR1 is MNHEY, CDR2 SVGAGI. Trimming pared 6 bases from V and 0 bases from J, leaving 12 bases between. This CDR3 spans 14 amino acids. CDR3 DNA sequence: TGTGCCAGCAGCGCAGGGGGGAGCTCCTACGAGCAGTACTTC. This codes for CASSAGGSSYEQYF.

The chain joins TRBV6-5 to TRBJ2-7, with TRBD1 matching over 8 bases. Unmatched junction bases numbered 3, after V lost 4 bases and J lost 7 bases. The CDR3 consists of 12 residues. Germline V gene lookup returns CDR1 MNHEY and CDR2 SVGAGI. The CDR3 protein is CASSSGTGEQYF. The CDR3 nucleotides read TGTGCCAGCAGTTCAGGGACAGGAGAGCAGTACTTC.

This chain uses TRBV7-2 with TRBJ2-5, with D possibly TRBD2 on 6 matching bases. The CDR3 extends over 13 amino acids. Germline loops: CDR1 SGHTA, CDR2 FQGNSA. Trimming removed 5 bases at V and 5 bases at J, with 12 bases between. The CDR3 region is CASSPSGDETQYF. The CDR3 nucleotides are TGTGCCAGCAGCCCCTCGGGGGACGAGACCCAGTACTTC. Full variable domain (remainder filled in from reference TRBV7-2 and TRBJ2-5): GAGVSQSPSNKVTEKGKDVELRCDPISGHTALYWYRQSLGQGLEFLIYFQGNSAPDKSGLPSDRFSAERTGGSVSTLTIQRTQQEDSAVYLCASSPSGDETQYFGPGTRLLVL.

This clone has just one count. This chain joins TRBV6-5 and TRBJ2-7; D is unclear. The CDR3 sequence is 14 residues long. Trimming took off 1 base at V and 0 bases at J, with 7 bases between the two ends. CDR1 is MNHEY, CDR2 SVGAGI, per germline. For the CDR3, the DNA is TGTGCCAGCAGTTACTACGGACCCTCCTACGAGCAGTACTTC. Translating gives CASSYYGPSYEQYF.

The rearrangement links TRBV5-1 to TRBJ2-1; D gene uncertain. This CDR3 contains 12 residues. The germline gives CDR1 SGHRS, CDR2 YFSETQ. V lost 0 bases, J lost 12 bases, and 10 bases lay in between. This CDR3 is CASSLGSEGQFF. The CDR3 nucleotides read TGCGCCAGCAGCTTGGGGTCCGAAGGGCAGTTCTTC. The variable domain in full, completed from reference TRBV5-1 and TRBJ2-1, reads KAGVTQTPRYLIKTRGQQVTLSCSPISGHRSVSWYQQTPGQGLQFLFEYFSETQRNKGNFPGRFSGRQFSNSRSEMNVSTLELGDSALYLCASSLGSEGQFFGPGTRLTVL.

V is TRBV11-1 and J is TRBJ1-3; possibly TRBD1 for D (6 bases). Germline V CDR1 and CDR2: SGHAT, FQDESV (reference sequence). V dropped 5 bases and J dropped 4 bases, with 12 bases sitting between them. CDR3 size: 14 residues. CDR3 bases: TGTGCCAGCAGCCTACAGGGCTACGGAAACACCATATATTTT. As protein: CASSLQGYGNTIYF.

Only one count was recorded for this clone. V gene TRBV6-1 combines with J gene TRBJ1-5; D unresolved. This CDR3 has 13 amino acids. Trimming shortened V by 2 bases and J by 2 bases, and 4 bases separated the two germline ends. Germline CDR1 reads MNHNS; CDR2 reads SASEGT. CDR3 amino acids: CASSEWGNQPQHF. The CDR3 DNA reads as TGTGCCAGCAGTGAATGGGGCAATCAGCCCCAGCATTTT.

The chain combines TRBV19 with TRBJ1-1; tentatively, D is TRBD1 (5 bases). The CDR3 extends over 13 amino acids. The germline V and J ends were trimmed by 5 bases and 4 bases, with 11 bases remaining between them. Germline CDR1 reads LNHDA; CDR2 reads SQIVND (reference sequence). CDR3 protein: CASSRQTSTEAFF. The CDR3 DNA reads TGTGCCAGTAGTCGACAGACGAGCACTGAAGCTTTCTTT.

This chain uses TRBV19 with TRBJ1-2; D might be TRBD1 (6 bases). This CDR3 has 14 residues. V lost 1 base, J lost 6 bases, and 12 bases lay in between. Germline V CDR1 and CDR2: LNHDA, SQIVND (reference sequence). CDR3 region: CASSIAGGRDGYTF. Written as DNA, the CDR3 is TGTGCCAGTAGTATAGCTGGGGGCAGGGATGGCTACACCTTC.

A few counts support this clone. The chain has TRBV28 and TRBJ2-7, with no clear D. Germline lookup yields CDR1 MDHEN and CDR2 SYDVKM. The CDR3 totals 15 residues. Deletions cut 6 bases from V and 0 bases from J, with 15 bases between. This CDR3 is CASSARHPSSYEQYF. The CDR3 DNA sequence: TGTGCCAGCAGCGCTAGACATCCGAGCTCCTACGAGCAGTACTTC.

This chain connects TRBV5-8 to TRBJ1-2; unclear D gene. V lost 5 bases and J 4 bases, leaving 15 bases between the germline ends. The germline CDR1 and CDR2 sequences are SGHTS and YDEGEE. The CDR3 length is 14 residues. This CDR3 is CASSFQGPTYGYTF. The CDR3 DNA is TGTGCCAGCAGTTTTCAAGGACCGACCTATGGCTACACCTTC.